This T cell receptor beta chain was recorded in a study of cytomegalovirus exposure and HLA in healthy donors. This clone appeared a few times. A multiplex PCR was run with 60 Vbeta primers and 13 Jbeta primers. Clones were sequenced by immunoSEQ multiplex PCR, and TCRdb holds only the in-frame ones, with some missing. The sample has 150,000 or so clones, approximately 84% seen once. The CDR3 runs 15 residues. The V end lost 2 bases, the J end lost 0 bases, and 14 bases lay between the germline ends. Germline CDR1 is GTSNPN and CDR2 is SVGIG (reference sequence). The sample comprised PBMCs. This clonotype was sampled from a man aged 25-45 years in good health and CMV-seronegative. The chain links TRBV30 to TRBJ2-7; D might be TRBD1 (6 bases). The CDR3 DNA reads TGTGCCTGGAGTACGGACAGACGACCCTCCTACGAGCAGTACTTC. Its translation is CAWSTDRRPSYEQYF.